This T cell receptor beta chain was sequenced in a study of shared clonotypes between healthy human individuals (dated by TCRdb to 2018 to 2020). Regarding the research as a whole: The cohort comprised two women and a few men aged 18 to 49 years. Per donor, three plates each were used for CD4 naive and CD4 memory, two for CD8 naive, and one for CD8 memory. To estimate repertoire size and how much clonotype sharing occurs between individuals, the study deeply sequenced the blood TCR repertoires of roughly 5 healthy adults. To increase sequencing depth and limit assay-specific biases, TCR repertoire library preparation and sequencing were carried out by different laboratories using diverse techniques. Per donor, leukapheresis produced somewhere between about 0.8 and 9.5 billion PBMCs.

CDR1 is given as SGDLS and CDR2 as YYNGEE, both from the germline V gene. The CDR3 spans 17 residues, from the cysteine through the phenylalanine. Only the CDR3 DNA stays, 51 bases, in frame from base 1. The V and J ends are trimmed by 3 bases and 0 bases, leaving 17 bases between them. Using the deep immunoSEQ assay, TCR CDR3 regions were amplified from genomic DNA by multiplex PCR. Extracted genomic DNA from each cell subset was spread evenly across all wells of several immunoSEQ 96-well plates, with each plate serving as a replicate. For sorted subsets, 150 to 250 ng genomic DNA, equal to approximately 30,000 T cell genomes, was loaded into each replicate PCR. Purified libraries were measured with a Qubit 3.0 fluorometer, size-checked on a Bioanalyzer 2100, and measured again with the KAPA Library Quantification kit. Every immunoSEQ 96-well plate was sequenced on a separate single-read 150-cycle Illumina NextSeq 550 flow cell. In the authors' own workflow: Because the immunoSEQ output held only junctional sequences and lacked quality scores, the filtering could not match the filtering applied to full-length reads. Sequences were annotated with PyIR, a Python wrapper for IgBLAST v1.9, and V/J genes and CDR3 were assigned using IMGT germline references. Reads were filtered out if the reads had weak V/J assignments (E-value above 1e-6), no CDR3, stop codons, out-of-frame junctions, or ambiguous translated residues. V3J clonotypes were defined by identical inferred V gene, J gene, and CDR3 amino acid sequence. To compute the percentage overlap between repertoires, the number of shared unique clonotypes was divided by the size of the smaller repertoire. Richness of each repertoire was evaluated using RTK rarefaction, the Chao1 estimator, and Recon v2.1 estimates of unobserved clonotypes. Generation probabilities for all TCRbeta clonotypes obtained by the gDNA method from four donors were computed using OLGA. The table comes from immuneACCESS by way of TCRdb, which keeps in-frame sequences with V and J called. Part of the clones is missing from these tables; in studies checked, under half for an unresolved V gene and the rest for unknown reasons. Clone size and the V and J calls come from that table; the DNA yielded D and trimming. The sample table contains a few million clones; only one count was recorded for about 92% of them. The ten largest clones represent about 0.13% of the sample.

For this clone: Its cognate antigen has yet to be identified. No much larger clonotype is one base removed from it; base qualities were not supplied.

Healthy HIV-negative adults with no recently reported acute infections or vaccinations were included as donors. Every donor was a Caucasian adult residing in Nashville, Tennessee, USA. CD4+ T cells were enriched through magnetic negative selection, after which naive cells were positively selected on CD45RA and the remaining negative fraction served as the memory subset. Blood was collected by leukapheresis, and PBMCs were isolated by Ficoll-Histopaque density gradient centrifugation and then cryopreserved in liquid nitrogen vapor phase. Purity and quantity of every magnetically sorted T cell population were checked by analytical flow cytometry. From each sorted fraction, genomic DNA was isolated and quantified by UV absorbance on a Nanodrop 2000c. The full study reports these points: Sampling was limited to blood, and TCR repertoires in tissue likely differ from TCR repertoires in blood. Larger estimated clonotype richness was generally found for naive subsets than for memory subsets. Across four donors, approximately 5% of naive CD4, more than 3% of naive CD8, approximately 2.5% of memory CD4, and approximately 0.42% of memory CD8 clonotypes were shared. Even with the large sequencing depth, rarefaction of the sorted-subset datasets indicated that sequencing was incomplete. Pairwise subsampling led to the expectation that sequencing depth would affect the degree of clonotype sharing among donors. Compared with non-shared clonotypes, the clonotypes found in all four sorted-subset donors had higher generation probabilities. Because the study included a small number of donors, the genetic and exposure-history diversity represented was limited.

Sequencing was performed on naive CD4+ T cells sorted from blood. This specimen's cell subset or site label, interpreted: CD45RA+ positively selected. The sequence was collected from a man aged 18 to 29 in good health. The rearranged segments are TRBV9 and TRBJ2-3; the D region possibly corresponds to TRBD2 (6 bases align). The CDR3 protein: CASSAGRSGVSTDTQYF. The nucleotide sequence is TGTGCCAGCAGCGCGGGGCGTAGCGGAGTTAGCACAGATACGCAGTATTTT. Beyond the CDR3, the reference TRBV9 and TRBJ2-3 genes provide the residues; the full variable domain reads: DSGVTQTPKHLITATGQRVTLRCSPRSGDLSVYWYQQSLDQGLQFLIQYYNGEERAKGNILERFSAQQFPDLHSELNLSSLELGDSALYFCASSAGRSGVSTDTQYFGPGTRLTVL.